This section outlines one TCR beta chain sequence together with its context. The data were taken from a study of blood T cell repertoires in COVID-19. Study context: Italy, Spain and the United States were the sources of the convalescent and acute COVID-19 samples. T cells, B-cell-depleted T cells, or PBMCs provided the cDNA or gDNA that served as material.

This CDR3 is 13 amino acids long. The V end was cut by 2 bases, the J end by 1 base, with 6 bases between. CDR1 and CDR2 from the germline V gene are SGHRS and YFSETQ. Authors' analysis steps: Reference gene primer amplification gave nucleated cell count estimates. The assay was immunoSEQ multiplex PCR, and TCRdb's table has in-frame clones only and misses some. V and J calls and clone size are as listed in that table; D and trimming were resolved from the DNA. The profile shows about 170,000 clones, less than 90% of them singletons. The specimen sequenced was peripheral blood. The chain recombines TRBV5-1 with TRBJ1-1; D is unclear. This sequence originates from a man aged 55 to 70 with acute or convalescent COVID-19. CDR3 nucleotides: TGCGCCAGCAGCTTCTACGGGAACACTGAAGCTTTCTTT. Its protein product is CASSFYGNTEAFF.